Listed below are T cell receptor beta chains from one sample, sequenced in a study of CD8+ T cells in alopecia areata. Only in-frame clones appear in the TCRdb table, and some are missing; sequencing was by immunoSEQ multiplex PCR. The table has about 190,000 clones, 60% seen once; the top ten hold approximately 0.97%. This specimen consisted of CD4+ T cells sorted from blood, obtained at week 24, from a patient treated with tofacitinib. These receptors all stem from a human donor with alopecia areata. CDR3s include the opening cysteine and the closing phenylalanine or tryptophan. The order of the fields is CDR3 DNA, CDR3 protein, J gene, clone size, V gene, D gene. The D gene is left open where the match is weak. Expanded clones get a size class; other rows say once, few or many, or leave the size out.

TGTGCCAGCAGCACTACGGCTCACACTGAAGCTTTCTTT	CASSTTAHTEAFF	TRBJ1-1	-	TRBV11-2	-
TGCAGCGTCATCCGGGATACGCAGTATTTT	CSVIRDTQYF	TRBJ2-3	-	TRBV29-1	-
TGTGCCAGCTCACCACCGGGGGGAACTGAAGCTTTCTTT	CASSPPGGTEAFF	TRBJ1-1	once	TRBV18	-
TGTGCCAGCAATGGGAGACAGGGCCCTTCCGGGGAGCTGTTTTTT	CASNGRQGPSGELFF	TRBJ2-2	-	TRBV25-1	TRBD1
TGTGCCAGCCGACTAGCGGGGGTTGGGGCGGAGACCCAGTACTTC	CASRLAGVGAETQYF	TRBJ2-5	-	TRBV2	TRBD2
TGTGCCAGCAGTGAAGGAGGGAAACTGATCGGGGAGCTGTTTTTT	CASSEGGKLIGELFF	TRBJ2-2	-	TRBV25-1	-
TGTGCCAGCAGCTTGGAGTTTAACGCTCGGCGCTATGGCTACACCTTC	CASSLEFNARRYGYTF	TRBJ1-2	-	TRBV5-6	-
TGTGCCAGCAGCCACGACAGGGGTAATTCACCCCTCCACTTT	CASSHDRGNSPLHF	TRBJ1-6	-	TRBV7-3	TRBD1
TGCAGTGCTAGAGGACTAGCGTTGCAGTTCTTC	CSARGLALQFF	TRBJ2-1	few	TRBV20-1	TRBD2
TGCAGTGTTACAGGGTTGCGCGAGCAGTACTTC	CSVTGLREQYF	TRBJ2-7	-	TRBV20-1	-
TGCAGCGTTGAAGGGGATCGGAGCAATGAGCAGTTCTTC	CSVEGDRSNEQFF	TRBJ2-1	-	TRBV29-1	-
TGCGCCAGCAGCCAAGATCGTACAGGGGGGGATACGCAGTATTTT	CASSQDRTGGDTQYF	TRBJ2-3	few	TRBV4-3	TRBD1
TGTGCAACGGGACGGGACTACGAGCAGTACTTC	CATGRDYEQYF	TRBJ2-7	-	TRBV6-1	-
TGTGCCAGCAGTGAACAGGGACCCATCTATGGCTACACCTTC	CASSEQGPIYGYTF	TRBJ1-2	-	TRBV2	-
TGCAGTGCGGTGGGGCTAGAAGCTTTCTTT	CSAVGLEAFF	TRBJ1-1	-	TRBV20-1	-
TGTGCCACCAGCAGAGATCTTGTCTACGAGCAGTACTTC	CATSRDLVYEQYF	TRBJ2-7	-	TRBV15	-
TGTGCCACCAGCAGAGTAGTGGGGGACGAGCAGTACTTC	CATSRVVGDEQYF	TRBJ2-7	-	TRBV15	-
TGCAGCGTTCGAGCGGGGGGGTACGAGCAGTACTTC	CSVRAGGYEQYF	TRBJ2-7	-	TRBV29-1	TRBD2
TGCAGCGTTGCCAGGGGGCGGGCAGATACGCAGTATTTT	CSVARGRADTQYF	TRBJ2-3	-	TRBV29-1	TRBD1
TGTGCCAGCAGTTACGGCTTGGGGGTTCCTGATGGCTACACCTTC	CASSYGLGVPDGYTF	TRBJ1-2	-	TRBV6-5	-
TGCAGCGTTGATGGGGGTGGCTACACCTTC	CSVDGGGYTF	TRBJ1-2	-	TRBV29-1	-
TGTGCCAGCAGTTTCCGACTAAAGGACATTCAGTACTTC	CASSFRLKDIQYF	TRBJ2-4	-	TRBV6-5	-
TGTGCCAGCAGTGTGGGGCGGGGGAACACCGGGGAGCTGTTTTTT	CASSVGRGNTGELFF	TRBJ2-2	-	TRBV2	-
TGCGCCAGCAGCGCCGAAGGGTTGGATACGCAGTATTTT	CASSAEGLDTQYF	TRBJ2-3	-	TRBV5-1	-
TGTGCCAGCGCCAGCTTGATGCGTAGAGAGACCCAGTACTTC	CASASLMRRETQYF	TRBJ2-5	-	TRBV5-6	-
TGTGCCAGCAGCCATAGAGTCCAGTTAGAGACCCAGTACTTC	CASSHRVQLETQYF	TRBJ2-5	few	TRBV7-2	-
TGCGCCAGCAGCCCCTATCTAGCAGGAGGAGCAGATACGCAGTATTTT	CASSPYLAGGADTQYF	TRBJ2-3	once	TRBV5-1	-
TGTGCCAGCAGGCCTAATCAGCCCCAGCATTTT	CASRPNQPQHF	TRBJ1-5	-	TRBV7-2	-
TGTGCCAGCAGCGTAGACACAGGGGATGGCTACACCTTC	CASSVDTGDGYTF	TRBJ1-2	-	TRBV9	TRBD1
TGCGCCAGCAGCCAACCCCGGGACGGGAACTACGAGCAGTACTTC	CASSQPRDGNYEQYF	TRBJ2-7	-	TRBV4-1	-
TGCAGCGTTGACTTAGCACCAAGCACTGAAGCTTTCTTT	CSVDLAPSTEAFF	TRBJ1-1	-	TRBV29-1	-
TGTGCCAGCAGCTTCCGGGACAGACTGCTTCATAACTATGGCTACACCTTC	CASSFRDRLLHNYGYTF	TRBJ1-2	-	TRBV5-6	TRBD1
TGTGCCAGCTCACCACAGCCGGGACAGGGGACCACAGATACGCAGTATTTT	CASSPQPGQGTTDTQYF	TRBJ2-3	few	TRBV18	TRBD1
TGTGCCACCAGCAGAGATGTGGACAGAGGCACTGAAGCTTTCTTT	CATSRDVDRGTEAFF	TRBJ1-1	few	TRBV15	-